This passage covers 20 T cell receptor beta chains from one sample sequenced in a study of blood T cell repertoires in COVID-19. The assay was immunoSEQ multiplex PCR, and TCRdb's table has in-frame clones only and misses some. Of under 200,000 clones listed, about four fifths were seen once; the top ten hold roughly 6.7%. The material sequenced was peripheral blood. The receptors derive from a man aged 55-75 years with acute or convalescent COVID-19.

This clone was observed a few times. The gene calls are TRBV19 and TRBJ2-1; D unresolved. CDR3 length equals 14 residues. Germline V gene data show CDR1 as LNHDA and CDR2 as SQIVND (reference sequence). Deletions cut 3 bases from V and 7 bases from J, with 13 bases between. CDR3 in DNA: TGTGCCAGTAGTATCGGTCTAGTAGTGAATGAGCAGTTCTTC. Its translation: CASSIGLVVNEQFF.

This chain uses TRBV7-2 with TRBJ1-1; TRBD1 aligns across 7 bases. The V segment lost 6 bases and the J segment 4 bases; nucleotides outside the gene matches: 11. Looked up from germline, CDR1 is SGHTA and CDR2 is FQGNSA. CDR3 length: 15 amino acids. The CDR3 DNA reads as TGTGCCAGCAGTTCCGGTAGGGGGCGGGGCACTGAAGCTTTCTTT. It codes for CASSSGRGRGTEAFF. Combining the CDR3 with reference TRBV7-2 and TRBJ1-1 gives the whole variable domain GAGVSQSPSNKVTEKGKDVELRCDPISGHTALYWYRQSLGQGLEFLIYFQGNSAPDKSGLPSDRFSAERTGGSVSTLTIQRTQQEDSAVYLCASSSGRGRGTEAFFGQGTRLTVV.

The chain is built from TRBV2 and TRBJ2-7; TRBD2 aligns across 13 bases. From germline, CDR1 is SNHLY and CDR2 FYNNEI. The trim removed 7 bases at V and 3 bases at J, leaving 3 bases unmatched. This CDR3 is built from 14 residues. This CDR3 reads CASMGLAGFYEQYF. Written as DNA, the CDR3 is TGTGCCAGCATGGGACTAGCGGGATTCTACGAGCAGTACTTC.

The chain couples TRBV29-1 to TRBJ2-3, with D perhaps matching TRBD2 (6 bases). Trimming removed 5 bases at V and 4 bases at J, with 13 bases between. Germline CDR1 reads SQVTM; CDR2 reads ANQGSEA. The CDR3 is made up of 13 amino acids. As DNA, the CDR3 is TGCAGCGTTTTTGCCGGGGAGGCAGATACGCAGTATTTT. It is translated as CSVFAGEADTQYF.

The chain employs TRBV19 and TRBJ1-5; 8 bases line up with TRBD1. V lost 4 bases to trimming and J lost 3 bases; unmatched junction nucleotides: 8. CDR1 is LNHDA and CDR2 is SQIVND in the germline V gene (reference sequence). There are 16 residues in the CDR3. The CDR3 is CASSNGQGWINQPQHF. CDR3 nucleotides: TGTGCCAGTAGTAACGGACAGGGATGGATCAATCAGCCCCAGCATTTT.

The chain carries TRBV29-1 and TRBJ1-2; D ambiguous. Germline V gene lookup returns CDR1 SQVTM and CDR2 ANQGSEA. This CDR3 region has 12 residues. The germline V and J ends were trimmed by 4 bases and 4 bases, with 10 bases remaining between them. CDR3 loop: CSVADLGYGYTF. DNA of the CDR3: TGCAGCGTTGCGGACTTGGGCTATGGCTACACCTTC.

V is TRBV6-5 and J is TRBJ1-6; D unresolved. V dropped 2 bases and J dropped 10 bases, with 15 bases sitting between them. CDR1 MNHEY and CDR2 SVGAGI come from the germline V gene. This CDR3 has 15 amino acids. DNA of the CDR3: TGTGCCAGCAGTTACGGGCGGGGTAATGGATCACCCCTCCACTTT. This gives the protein CASSYGRGNGSPLHF.

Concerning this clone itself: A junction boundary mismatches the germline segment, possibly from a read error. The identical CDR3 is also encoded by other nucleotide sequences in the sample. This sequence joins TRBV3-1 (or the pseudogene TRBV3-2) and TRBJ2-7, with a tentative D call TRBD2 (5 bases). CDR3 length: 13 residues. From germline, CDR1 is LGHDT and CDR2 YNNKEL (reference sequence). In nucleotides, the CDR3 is TGCGCCAGCAGCCAAGTCCGGGATAACGAGCAGTACTTC. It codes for CASSQVRDNEQYF.

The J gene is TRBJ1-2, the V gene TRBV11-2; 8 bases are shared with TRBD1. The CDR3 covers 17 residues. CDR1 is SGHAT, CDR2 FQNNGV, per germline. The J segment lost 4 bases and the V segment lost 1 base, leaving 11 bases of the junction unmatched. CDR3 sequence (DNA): TGTGCCAGCAGCTTAGTGGGACAGGAGCCACTCTCCTATGGCTACACCTTC. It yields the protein CASSLVGQEPLSYGYTF.

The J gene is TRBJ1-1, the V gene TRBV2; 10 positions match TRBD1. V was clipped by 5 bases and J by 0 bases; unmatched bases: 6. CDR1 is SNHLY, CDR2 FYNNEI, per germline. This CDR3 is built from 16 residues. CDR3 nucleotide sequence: TGTGCCAGCAGTCGCGGACAGGGGGTCTTGAACACTGAAGCTTTCTTT. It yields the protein CASSRGQGVLNTEAFF. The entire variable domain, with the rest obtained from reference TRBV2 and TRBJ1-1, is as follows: EPEVTQTPSHQVTQMGQEVILRCVPISNHLYFYWYRQILGQKVEFLVSFYNNEISEKSEIFDDQFSVERPDGSNFTLKIRSTKLEDSAMYFCASSRGQGVLNTEAFFGQGTRLTVV.

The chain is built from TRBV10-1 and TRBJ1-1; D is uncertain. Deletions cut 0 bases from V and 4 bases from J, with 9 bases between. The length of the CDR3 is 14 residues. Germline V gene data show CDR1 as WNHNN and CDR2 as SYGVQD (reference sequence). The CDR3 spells CASSESNRGTEAFF. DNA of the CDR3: TGCGCCAGCAGTGAGTCGAACCGGGGCACTGAAGCTTTCTTT.

The chain's CDR3 is CASSDSRQSSYNSPLHF. The CDR3 nucleotides are TGTGCCAGCAGTGACTCCCGACAGAGCTCCTATAATTCACCCCTCCACTTT. The chain joins TRBV25-1 to TRBJ1-6; possibly TRBD1 for D (5 bases). The CDR3 totals 17 residues. Trimming shortened V by 3 bases and J by 0 bases, and 12 bases separated the two germline ends. Per germline, CDR1 MGHDK and CDR2 SYGVNS.

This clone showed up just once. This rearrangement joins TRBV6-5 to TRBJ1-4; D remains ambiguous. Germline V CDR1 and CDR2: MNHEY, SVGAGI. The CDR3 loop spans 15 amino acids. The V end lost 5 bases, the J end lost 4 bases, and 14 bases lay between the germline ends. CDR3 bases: TGTGCCAGCAGTATCTACAGCGGAAATAATGAAAAACTGTTTTTT. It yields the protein CASSIYSGNNEKLFF.

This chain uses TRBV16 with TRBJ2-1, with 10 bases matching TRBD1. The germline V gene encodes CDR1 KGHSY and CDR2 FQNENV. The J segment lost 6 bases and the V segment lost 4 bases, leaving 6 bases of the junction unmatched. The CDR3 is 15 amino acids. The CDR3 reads CASSRSGTGANEQFF. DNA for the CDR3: TGTGCCAGCAGCCGATCCGGGACAGGGGCCAATGAGCAGTTCTTC. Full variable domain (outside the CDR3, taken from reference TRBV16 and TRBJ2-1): GEEVAQTPKHLVRGEGQKAKLYCAPIKGHSYVFWYQQVLKNEFKFLISFQNENVFDETGMPKERFSAKCLPNSPCSLEIQATKLEDSAVYFCASSRSGTGANEQFFGPGTRLTVL.

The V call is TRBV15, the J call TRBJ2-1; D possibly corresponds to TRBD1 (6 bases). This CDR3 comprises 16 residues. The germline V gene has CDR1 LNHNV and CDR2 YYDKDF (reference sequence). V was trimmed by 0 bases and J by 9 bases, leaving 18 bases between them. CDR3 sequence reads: CATSRDRAGAISEQFF. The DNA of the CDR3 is TGTGCCACCAGCAGAGATCGGGCAGGGGCGATTTCTGAGCAGTTCTTC.

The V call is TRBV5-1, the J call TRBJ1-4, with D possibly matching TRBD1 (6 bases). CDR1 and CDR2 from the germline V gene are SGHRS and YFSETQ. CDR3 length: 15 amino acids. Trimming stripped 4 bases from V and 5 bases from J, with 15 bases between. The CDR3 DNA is TGCGCCAGCAGCGGGGAACAGGGAAGGAATGAAAAACTGTTTTTT. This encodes CASSGEQGRNEKLFF.

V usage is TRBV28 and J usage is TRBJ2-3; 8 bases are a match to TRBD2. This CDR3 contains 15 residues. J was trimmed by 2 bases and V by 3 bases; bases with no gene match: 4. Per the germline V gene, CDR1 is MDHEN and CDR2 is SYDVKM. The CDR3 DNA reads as TGTGCCAGCAGTTTTGAGCGGGGGACCACAGATACGCAGTATTTT. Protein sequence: CASSFERGTTDTQYF.

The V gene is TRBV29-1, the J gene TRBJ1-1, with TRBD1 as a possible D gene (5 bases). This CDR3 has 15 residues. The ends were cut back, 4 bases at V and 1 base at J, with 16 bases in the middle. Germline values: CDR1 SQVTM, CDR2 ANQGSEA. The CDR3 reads CSVARSGDENTEAFF. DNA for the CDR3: TGCAGCGTTGCCAGGTCGGGGGATGAGAACACTGAAGCTTTCTTT.

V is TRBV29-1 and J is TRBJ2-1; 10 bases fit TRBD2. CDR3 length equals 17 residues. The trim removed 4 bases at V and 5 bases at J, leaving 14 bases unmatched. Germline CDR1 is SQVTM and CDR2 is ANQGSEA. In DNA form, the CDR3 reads TGCAGCGTTGGCGGTCTAGCGGGAGTTGGAGGAAACAATGAGCAGTTCTTC. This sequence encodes CSVGGLAGVGGNNEQFF.

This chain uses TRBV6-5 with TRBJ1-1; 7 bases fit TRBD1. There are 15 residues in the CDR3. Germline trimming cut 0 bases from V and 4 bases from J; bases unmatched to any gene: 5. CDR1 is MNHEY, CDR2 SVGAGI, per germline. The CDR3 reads CASSYSEQGTTEAFF. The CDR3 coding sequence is TGTGCCAGCAGTTACTCGGAACAGGGGACCACTGAAGCTTTCTTT.